This TCR beta chain was identified during a study of Graves' ophthalmopathy and Graves' hyperthyroidism (dated by TCRdb to 2017 to 2018). Broadly, across the study: Peripheral blood was collected before any treatment was given, at the time of initial diagnosis. The study used signatures of the TCR beta repertoire to tell Graves' ophthalmopathy apart from Graves' hyperthyroidism and to predict which patients would progress to ophthalmopathy. In total, approximately 130 blood samples were TCR-sequenced: around 42 ophthalmopathy, over 70 hyperthyroidism and approximately 17 hyperthyroidism-to-ophthalmopathy patients. To explore V-J signatures that distinguish ophthalmopathy from hyperthyroidism, a discovery set of about a hundred patients was enrolled, made up of under 50 with ophthalmopathy and some 60 with stable hyperthyroidism. An independent validation cohort was composed of 18 hyperthyroidism patients and 15 to 17 patients who later progressed from hyperthyroidism to ophthalmopathy. In roughly six hyperthyroidism patients, T-cell repertoires of thyroid tissue and blood were compared. Once sampling was done, hyperthyroidism patients were given methimazole at a starting dose of 30 mg daily, while ophthalmopathy patients were given high-dose intravenous methylprednisolone. The 75 to 100 discovery patients were randomly split 7:3 into training and test sets.

TCR beta CDR3 regions were amplified from RNA transcripts for repertoire sequencing. A first-round RT-PCR used HTBI primers with the Qiagen OneStep RT-PCR kit, followed by a second-round multiplex PCR, size selection and purification. Libraries were sequenced paired-end with 100 bp reads on an Illumina HiSeq2000. Regarding the original processing steps: SOAPnuke was used to process the reads, removing any read that contained adapters or uncalled bases, had a mean Phred below 15, or lacked an exact match to the constant primer or identifier. COPE v1.2.5 was used to merge the high-quality paired reads. Unique nucleotide sequences were defined as clonotypes and aligned to IMGT TRB V, D and J references using MiTCR v1.1. Analysis was restricted to V-J combinations with a frequency above 0.0001, which covered 98% to 99.2% of repertoires. For each V-J combination, a TCR clonal expansion and chaos score was defined as F50 clonal expansion divided by the chaos observed in the TCRdist matrix. Welch's t-statistics and random forest were used to reduce the features to some 13 V-J combinations, which were then used as input to a naive Bayes classifier. Thyroid-blood repertoire similarity was quantified with the Morisita-Horn index. The raw public reads went through TCRdb reprocessing: fastp at Q25, MiXCR clone calling, in-frame beta chains kept. Each entry merges the rows of one CDR3 protein and shows their most common DNA and genes. TCRdb's processing, not the authors' own work, is the source of the V and J calls. The sample data list hundreds of thousands of distinct CDR3 sequences, and under 25% of these were observed just once. The biggest ten clones account for under 3% of the sample.

Ten or more counts support this clonotype. The clone's antigen remains unknown. Base qualities are missing; no much larger clone stands one base away. General study outcomes and caveats: In validation, the model predicted ophthalmopathy progression with 55% to 71% sensitivity and roughly 72% specificity; some 13 predicted patients were CT-confirmed with GO in a median of approximately 6.5 months. Most of the expanded thyroid clonotypes with a frequency above 0.001 were also detected in blood, and it was suggested that the thyroid immune response may be reflected by blood repertoires. Sample size was not predetermined statistically, and investigators were not blinded to group allocation. The 13-signature model separated ophthalmopathy from stable hyperthyroidism with 85% to 90% sensitivity and approximately 83% specificity in cross-validation, and 80%/75% in the test set.

Trimming takes 6 bases from V and 4 bases from J, and the germline ends sit 13 bases apart. From cysteine to phenylalanine, the CDR3 is 12 amino acids long. Just the 36-base CDR3 DNA is kept, in frame starting at base 1. Sequences DFQATT (CDR1) and SNEGSKA (CDR2) are obtained from the germline V gene (reference sequence). Stable hyperthyroidism was defined as no progression to ophthalmopathy within 18 months of follow-up. Hyperthyroidism patients were newly diagnosed, with disease duration under 2 months, and aged 18 to 65 years. Anyone with other autoimmune diseases, uncontrolled infections, pregnancy or lactation was excluded from the study. Clinical symptoms, serum thyroxine, TRAb, thyroid ultrasound and orbital computed tomography formed the basis of the diagnosis. PBMCs were isolated from about 9.1 ml of fresh peripheral blood by Ficoll-Paque density gradient centrifugation. Total RNA was extracted with Trizol reagent and quality-checked on an Agilent 2100 Bioanalyzer.

The sample taken for sequencing was peripheral blood. The rearrangement joined TRBV20-1 to TRBJ2-7; TRBD2 is a weak D gene call, 5 bases matching. The receptor's source is a woman younger than 30 with stable Graves' hyperthyroidism. Donor details come from another sample of the same person, matched by shared clones. The nucleotide sequence reads as follows: TGCAGTGCCCTGGGAGTTGGATACGAGCAGTACTTC. The encoded protein is CSALGVGYEQYF.